This entry lists 20 T cell receptor beta chains sequenced from one sample in a study of human T cells and chemical hapten exposure. TCRdb re-called the RACE reads through MiXCR, storing one row per CDR3 protein. Here the sample spans roughly 52,000 distinct CDR3 sequences, 9.5% to 12% being singletons. Time point here: patch test 1, 2 weeks after DPC sensitization. The treatment is: therapeutic diphenylcyclopropenone sensitization with weekly scalp DPC. The total RNA was obtained from whole blood that was not fractionated. Source: whole blood, taken in connection with sensitization to the hapten diphenylcyclopropenone (DPC). The receptors originated from a woman in her thirties or forties with alopecia areata. Some clones in this sample may be carry-over from other donors' samples.

At least ten counts were recorded for this clonotype. The genes are TRBV3-1 and TRBJ1-1; D might be TRBD1 (6 bases). Germline-derived CDR1 and CDR2 are LGHDT and YNNKEL (reference sequence). Trimming shortened V by 4 bases and J by 1 base, and 10 bases separated the two germline ends. There are 14 residues in the CDR3. As DNA, the CDR3 is TGTGCCAGCAGCCGGGGACACGCGAACACTGAAGCTTTCTTT. Its protein product is CASSRGHANTEAFF. Filled out from reference TRBV3-1 and TRBJ1-1, the complete variable domain reads DTAVSQTPKYLVTQMGNDKSIKCEQNLGHDTMYWYKQDSKKFLKIMFSYNNKELIINETVPNRFSPKSPDKAHLNLHINSLELGDSAVYFCASSRGHANTEAFFGQGTRLTVV.

The table lists this clonotype with a few counts. The chain links TRBV3-1 to TRBJ2-7; D uncertain. V shed 4 bases and J shed 3 bases, with 13 bases lying between them. CDR1 LGHDT and CDR2 YNNKEL come from the germline V gene (reference sequence). This CDR3 is built from 14 residues. In DNA, the CDR3 is TGTGCCAGCAGCCCCCTGGGTGGCAGCTACGAGCAGTACTTC. It codes for CASSPLGGSYEQYF.

Turning to this clonotype: A much larger clone lies one base from this, so it may be a read error. The genes are TRBV7-3 and TRBJ2-5, with 9 nucleotides matching TRBD1. Germline-derived CDR1 and CDR2 are SGHTA and FQGTGA. The CDR3 loop spans 15 amino acids. The chain's CDR3 is CASSRRTGAKETEYF. CDR3 DNA sequence: TGTGCCAGCAGCCGACGGACAGGGGCTAAAGAGACCGAGTACTTC.

This clonotype came up many times. This chain connects TRBV7-9 to TRBJ1-1; the D gene is possibly TRBD1 (6 bases). Trimming cost V 0 bases and J 3 bases, with 17 bases left between them. Germline assignment: CDR1 SEHNR and CDR2 FQNEAQ (reference sequence). This CDR3 has 17 residues. The CDR3 DNA follows: TGTGCCAGCAGCTTAGCGTGGGGGGCCGCCAGGGACACTGAAGCTTTCTTT. It yields the protein CASSLAWGAARDTEAFF.

This clonotype was picked up many times. The J gene is TRBJ2-7, the V gene TRBV12-3 or TRBV12-4, with TRBD2 matching 10 bases. This CDR3 has 15 amino acids. With 3 bases clipped from V and 6 bases from J, the junction kept 8 bases outside the gene matches. CDR3 protein: CASSLSGTSAAEQYF. The CDR3 DNA is TGTGCCAGCAGTTTGAGTGGGACTAGCGCAGCCGAGCAGTACTTC.

This clonotype was counted ten times or more. This chain connects TRBV9 to TRBJ2-1, with D possibly TRBD2 on 7 matching bases. Germline V gives CDR1 SGDLS, CDR2 YYNGEE. The CDR3 runs to 15 residues. Trimming removed 4 bases at V and 9 bases at J, with 20 bases between. DNA of the CDR3: TGTGCCAGCAGCCCCTTTAGGGGGGGGGTGGTTGAGCAGTTCTTC. Translating it yields CASSPFRGGVVEQFF.

The sample holds many counts of this clonotype. V and J are TRBV11-2 and TRBJ2-3; 10 nucleotides line up with TRBD1. CDR1 is SGHAT, CDR2 FQNNGV, per germline. Germline trimming cut 7 bases from V and 0 bases from J; bases unmatched to any gene: 7. CDR3 length equals 16 residues. CDR3 in amino acids: CASTPTGGPSTDTQYF. CDR3 nucleotides: TGTGCCAGCACCCCGACAGGGGGCCCTAGCACAGATACGCAGTATTTT.

V and J are TRBV29-1 and TRBJ1-2; D is unresolved. Germline V gene lookup returns CDR1 SQVTM and CDR2 ANQGSEA. Trimming cost V 6 bases and J 7 bases, with 15 bases left between them. CDR3 length: 12 residues. CDR3 sequence (DNA): TGCAGCGTCGGCAGTGCAGGCCGTGGCTACACCTTC. Its protein is CSVGSAGRGYTF. Drawing the rest from reference TRBV29-1 and TRBJ1-2, the complete variable domain is SAVISQKPSRDICQRGTSLTIQCQVDSQVTMMFWYRQQPGQSLTLIATANQGSEATYESGFVIDKFPISRPNLTFSTLTVSNMSPEDSSIYLCSVGSAGRGYTFGSGTRLTVV.

This sequence joins TRBV3-1 and TRBJ1-2; 7 bases match TRBD1. CDR1 is LGHDT, CDR2 YNNKEL, per germline (reference sequence). The CDR3 is made up of 17 amino acids. J lost 7 bases, V lost 3 bases, and 17 bases had no gene match. The CDR3 coding sequence is TGTGCCAGCAGCCAGATGGCTTACAGGGGCACCTATCCTGGCTACACCTTC. It encodes CASSQMAYRGTYPGYTF.

This clonotype was detected many times. This chain links TRBV6-6 with TRBJ2-7, with 7 bases identical to TRBD1. The CDR3 extends over 12 amino acids. Germline-derived CDR1 and CDR2 are MNHNY and SVGAGI (reference sequence). After removal of 4 bases from V and 5 bases from J, the junction contained 2 bases not matched to a gene. CDR3 sequence: CASSWTGDEQYF. CDR3 nucleotides: TGTGCCAGCAGTTGGACAGGAGACGAGCAGTACTTC.

The V and J genes are TRBV12-3 or TRBV12-4 and TRBJ2-5, with 8 bases aligning to TRBD1. Trimming removed 7 bases from V and 6 bases from J; junction bases left unmatched: 7. This CDR3 is 13 amino acids long. The CDR3 nucleotides read TGTGCCAGCACGGACAGGGCCCTCCAGACCCAGTACTTC. It yields the protein CASTDRALQTQYF.

This clonotype showed up many times. This chain links TRBV7-6 with TRBJ1-6, with 7 bases matching TRBD1. V was clipped by 5 bases and J by 2 bases; unmatched bases: 6. Germline V lookup: CDR1 SGHVS, CDR2 FNYEAQ. This CDR3 is built from 16 residues. The CDR3 loop reads CASSARDSPYNSPLHF. CDR3 DNA: TGTGCCAGCAGCGCTCGGGACAGCCCCTATAATTCACCCCTCCACTTT.

This clonotype was found a few times. The gene calls are TRBV2 and TRBJ1-4; perhaps TRBD1 as D (6 bases). Germline CDR1 is SNHLY and CDR2 is FYNNEI. The CDR3 extends over 13 amino acids. V was trimmed by 11 bases and J by 4 bases, leaving 14 bases between them. In nucleotides, the CDR3 is TGTGCCGGGGGGGCAGAGATTAATGAAAAACTGTTTTTT. It encodes CAGGAEINEKLFF.

This clonotype was seen at least ten times. The chain carries TRBV7-9 and TRBJ2-5; the D gene is possibly TRBD1 (6 bases). With 5 bases removed from V and 1 base from J, the gap between germline ends came to 17 bases. Per germline, CDR1 SEHNR and CDR2 FQNEAQ (reference sequence). The CDR3 covers 16 residues. In nucleotides, the CDR3 is TGTGCCAGCAGCGGGTTGTTAACAGGGACCCAAGAGACCCAGTACTTC. Translated, it gives CASSGLLTGTQETQYF.

This clonotype was seen at least ten times. Here the CDR3 reads CASSPPGGAAYEQYF. DNA for the CDR3: TGTGCCAGCTCACCCCCAGGCGGGGCAGCCTACGAGCAGTACTTC. The gene calls are TRBV18 and TRBJ2-7, with TRBD2 as a possible D gene (6 bases). Per the germline V gene, CDR1 is KGHSH and CDR2 is LQKENI. The V and J ends lost 3 bases and 2 bases respectively, with 14 bases between them. This CDR3 spans 15 amino acids.

This clonotype was seen a handful of times. This chain uses TRBV9 with TRBJ1-1, with a possible D match to TRBD1 (6 bases). The germline V gene has CDR1 SGDLS and CDR2 YYNGEE. CDR3 size: 15 residues. The V and J ends lost 2 bases and 1 base respectively, with 12 bases between them. CDR3 protein: CASSVGGQPNTEAFF. CDR3 nucleotide sequence: TGTGCCAGCAGCGTGGGCGGACAGCCGAACACTGAAGCTTTCTTT.

This clonotype was picked up a small number of times. V usage is TRBV4-2 and J usage is TRBJ2-5; possibly TRBD1 for D (5 bases). This CDR3 region has 14 residues. Germline assignment: CDR1 LGHNA and CDR2 YNFKEQ. Trimming took 4 bases from V and 4 from J, leaving 13 bases between them. The CDR3 spells CASSPGQPPETQYF. CDR3 sequence (DNA): TGTGCCAGCAGCCCCGGACAACCCCCAGAGACCCAGTACTTC.

The V call is TRBV12-3 or TRBV12-4, the J call TRBJ1-2, with a possible D match to TRBD1 (5 bases). V lost 6 bases and J lost 1, with 21 bases in between. There are 17 residues in the CDR3. DNA of the CDR3: TGTGCCAGCAGCCAGACGGGACTACCCTCCCTTAACTATGGCTACACCTTC. It encodes CASSQTGLPSLNYGYTF.

This clonotype occurred many times. The rearrangement links TRBV7-7 to TRBJ2-2; D gene uncertain. The CDR3 totals 13 residues. Trimming pared 1 base from V and 10 bases from J, leaving 10 bases between. The germline V gene has CDR1 SSHAT and CDR2 FNYEAQ (reference sequence). The CDR3: CASSLDKPAELFF. In nucleotides, the CDR3 is TGTGCCAGCAGCTTAGATAAGCCTGCGGAGCTGTTTTTT.

This clonotype was detected ten times or more. The J gene is TRBJ2-2, the V gene TRBV24-1; no definite D call. With 7 bases removed from V and 2 bases from J, the gap between germline ends came to 7 bases. Per the germline V gene, CDR1 is KGHDR and CDR2 is SFDVKD. This CDR3 has 13 amino acids. CDR3 protein: CATSHSNTGELFF. The DNA of the CDR3 is TGTGCCACCAGCCATTCCAACACCGGGGAGCTGTTTTTT.